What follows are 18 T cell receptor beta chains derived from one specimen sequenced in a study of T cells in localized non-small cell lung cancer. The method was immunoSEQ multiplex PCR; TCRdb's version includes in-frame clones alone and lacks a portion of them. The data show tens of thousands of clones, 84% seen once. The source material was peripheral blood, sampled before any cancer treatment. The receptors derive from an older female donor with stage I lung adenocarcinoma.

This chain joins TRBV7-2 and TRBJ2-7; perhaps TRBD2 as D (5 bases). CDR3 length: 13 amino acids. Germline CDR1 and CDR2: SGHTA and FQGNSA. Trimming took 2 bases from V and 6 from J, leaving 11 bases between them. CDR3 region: CASSLPRVGEQYF. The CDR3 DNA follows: TGTGCCAGCAGCTTACCGAGGGTCGGCGAGCAGTACTTC.

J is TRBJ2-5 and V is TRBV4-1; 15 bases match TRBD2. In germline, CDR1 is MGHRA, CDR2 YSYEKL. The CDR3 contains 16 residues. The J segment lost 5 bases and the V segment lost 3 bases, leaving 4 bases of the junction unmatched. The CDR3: CASSQRTSGGVETQYF. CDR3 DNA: TGCGCCAGCAGCCAGCGGACTAGCGGGGGGGTGGAGACCCAGTACTTC.

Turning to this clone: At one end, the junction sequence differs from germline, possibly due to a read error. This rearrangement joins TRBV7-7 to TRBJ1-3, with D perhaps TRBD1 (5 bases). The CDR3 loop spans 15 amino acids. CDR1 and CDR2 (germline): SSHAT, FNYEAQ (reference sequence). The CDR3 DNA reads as TGTGCTAGCAGCCTGGACGGGGGCTCTGGAAACACCATATATTTT. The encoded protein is CASSLDGGSGNTIYF.

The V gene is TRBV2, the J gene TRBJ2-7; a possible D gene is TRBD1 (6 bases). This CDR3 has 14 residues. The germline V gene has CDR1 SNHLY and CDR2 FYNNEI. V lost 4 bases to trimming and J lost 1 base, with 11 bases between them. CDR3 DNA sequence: TGTGCCAGCAGTGGAACTGGACAGTCCTACGAGCAGTACTTC. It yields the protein CASSGTGQSYEQYF.

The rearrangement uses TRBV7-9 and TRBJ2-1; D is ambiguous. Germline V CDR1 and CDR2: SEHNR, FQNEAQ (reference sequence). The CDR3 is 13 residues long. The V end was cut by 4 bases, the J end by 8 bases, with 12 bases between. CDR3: CASSSREMDEQFF. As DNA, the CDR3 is TGTGCCAGCAGCTCGCGAGAGATGGATGAGCAGTTCTTC.

The CDR3 sequence is CASSLDRGFSYEQYF. In DNA form, the CDR3 reads TGCGCCAGCAGCTTAGACAGGGGATTCTCCTACGAGCAGTACTTC. The rearrangement links TRBV5-1 to TRBJ2-7, with 8 bases identical to TRBD1. The length of the CDR3 is 15 residues. CDR1 SGHRS and CDR2 YFSETQ come from the germline V gene. Trimming cost V 2 bases and J 0 bases; bases outside gene matches: 4.

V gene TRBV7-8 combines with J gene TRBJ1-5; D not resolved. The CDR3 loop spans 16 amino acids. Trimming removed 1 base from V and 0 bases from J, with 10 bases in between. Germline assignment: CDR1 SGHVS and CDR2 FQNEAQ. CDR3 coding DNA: TGTGCCAGCAGCTTAGAGGGCCTCTATAGCAATCAGCCCCAGCATTTT. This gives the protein CASSLEGLYSNQPQHF.

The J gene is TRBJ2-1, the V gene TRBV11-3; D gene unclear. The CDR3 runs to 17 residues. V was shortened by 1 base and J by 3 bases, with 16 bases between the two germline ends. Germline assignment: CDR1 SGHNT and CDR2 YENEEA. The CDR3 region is CASSLAYVGRGYNEQFF. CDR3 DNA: TGTGCCAGCAGCTTAGCTTACGTGGGCCGTGGCTACAATGAGCAGTTCTTC.

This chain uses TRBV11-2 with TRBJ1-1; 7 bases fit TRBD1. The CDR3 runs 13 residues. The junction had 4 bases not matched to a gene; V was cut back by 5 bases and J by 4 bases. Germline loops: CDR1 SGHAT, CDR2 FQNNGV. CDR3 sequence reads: CASSATGPTEAFF. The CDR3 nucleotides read TGTGCCAGCAGCGCGACAGGGCCCACTGAAGCTTTCTTT.

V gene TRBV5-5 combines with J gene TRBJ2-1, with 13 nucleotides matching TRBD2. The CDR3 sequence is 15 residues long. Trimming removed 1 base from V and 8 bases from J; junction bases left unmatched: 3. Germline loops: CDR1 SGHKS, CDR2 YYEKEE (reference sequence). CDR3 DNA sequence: TGTGCCAGCAGCTTGACTAGCGGGGGGGCACATGAGCAGTTCTTC. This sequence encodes CASSLTSGGAHEQFF.

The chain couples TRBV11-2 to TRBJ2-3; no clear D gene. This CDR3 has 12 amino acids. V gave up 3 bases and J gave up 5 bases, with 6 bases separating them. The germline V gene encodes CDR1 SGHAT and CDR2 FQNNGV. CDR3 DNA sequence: TGTGCCAGCAGCTTTAATAGAGATACGCAGTATTTT. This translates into CASSFNRDTQYF.

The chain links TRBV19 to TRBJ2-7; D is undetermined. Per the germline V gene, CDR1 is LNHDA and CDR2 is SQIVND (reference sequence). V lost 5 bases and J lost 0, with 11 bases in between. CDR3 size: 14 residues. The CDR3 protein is CASSSRSSSYEQYF. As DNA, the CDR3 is TGTGCCAGTAGTTCTAGAAGCAGCTCCTACGAGCAGTACTTC.

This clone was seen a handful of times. In nucleotides, the CDR3 is TGCGCCAGCAGCTCCCGGGGGGACACCGGGGAGCTGTTTTTT. Amino acids: CASSSRGDTGELFF. The chain employs TRBV5-1 and TRBJ2-2; 7 bases fit TRBD2. With V trimmed by 3 bases and J by 3 bases, 2 bases remained unmatched. Germline CDR1 reads SGHRS; CDR2 reads YFSETQ. The length of the CDR3 is 14 residues.

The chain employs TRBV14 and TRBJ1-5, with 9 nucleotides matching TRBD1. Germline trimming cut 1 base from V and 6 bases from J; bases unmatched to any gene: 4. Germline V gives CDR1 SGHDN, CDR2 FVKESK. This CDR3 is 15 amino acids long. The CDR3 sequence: CASSQGTGAFQPQHF. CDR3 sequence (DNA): TGTGCCAGCAGCCAAGGGACAGGGGCGTTTCAGCCCCAGCATTTT.

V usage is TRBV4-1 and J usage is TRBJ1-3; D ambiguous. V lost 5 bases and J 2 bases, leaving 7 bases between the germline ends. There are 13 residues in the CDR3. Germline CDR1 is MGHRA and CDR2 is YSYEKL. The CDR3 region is CASSGVTGNTIYF. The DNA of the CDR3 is TGCGCCAGCAGCGGCGTTACTGGAAACACCATATATTTT.

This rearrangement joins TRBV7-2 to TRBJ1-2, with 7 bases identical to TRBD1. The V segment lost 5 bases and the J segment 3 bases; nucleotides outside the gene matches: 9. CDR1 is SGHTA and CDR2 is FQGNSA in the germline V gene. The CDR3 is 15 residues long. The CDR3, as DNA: TGTGCCAGCAGCGTCTTAGGGGGCGCGGACTATGGCTACACCTTC. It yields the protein CASSVLGGADYGYTF.

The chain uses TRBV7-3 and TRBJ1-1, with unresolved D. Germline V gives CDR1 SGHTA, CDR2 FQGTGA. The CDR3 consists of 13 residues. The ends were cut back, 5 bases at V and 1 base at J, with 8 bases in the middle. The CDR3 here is CASSPGRNTEAFF. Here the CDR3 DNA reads TGTGCCAGCAGCCCCGGTCGGAACACTGAAGCTTTCTTT.

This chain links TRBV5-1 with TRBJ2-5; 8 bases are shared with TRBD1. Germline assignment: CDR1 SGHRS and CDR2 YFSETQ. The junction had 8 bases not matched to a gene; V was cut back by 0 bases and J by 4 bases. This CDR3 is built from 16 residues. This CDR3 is CASSLGRTGGGETQYF. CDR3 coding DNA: TGCGCCAGCAGCTTGGGGCGAACAGGGGGAGGAGAGACCCAGTACTTC.